This T cell receptor (beta chain) was found in a study of OX40 agonist ivuxolimab in advanced cancers. Germline V gives CDR1 SGHTS, CDR2 YDEGEE. The V end was cut by 2 bases, the J end by 6 bases, with 11 bases between. The CDR3 contains 13 residues. Assay: immunoSEQ multiplex PCR; the TCRdb copy retains only in-frame clones and omits some. The sample includes 65,000 to 80,000 clones, roughly 83% of them seen just once. The source material was CD4+ or CD8+ T cells sorted from blood, sampled in a trial of the OX40 agonist ivuxolimab. The clonotype originates from an adult with an advanced solid tumor such as melanoma, head and neck, liver or kidney cancer. The chain couples TRBV5-8 to TRBJ1-2; the D is unclear. This CDR3 is CASSFEGKNGYTF. The CDR3 coding sequence is TGTGCCAGCAGCTTTGAGGGCAAGAATGGCTACACCTTC. Based on the CDR3 plus reference TRBV5-8 and TRBJ1-2, the full variable domain is EAGVTQSPTHLIKTRGQQATLRCSPISGHTSVYWYQQALGLGLQFLLWYDEGEERNRGNFPPRFSGRQFPNYSSELNVNALELEDSALYLCASSFEGKNGYTFGSGTRLTVV.